These T cell receptor beta chains were read from a single sample in a study of CXCR3-negative and CXCR3-positive naive CD8 T cells. TCRdb re-called the 5' RACE reads and shows each CDR3 protein once, DNA omitted. Across 85,000 to 130,000 distinct CDR3 sequences, the top ten clones capture 0.38% of the sample. Sequenced: naive CXCR3+ CD8+ T cells from blood. These receptors were taken from a human donor in good health. Some clones in this sample may be carry-over from other donors' samples. Both conserved end residues are part of each CDR3.

v_gene	j_gene	CDR3aa
TRBV4-1	TRBJ2-3	CASSQSDRGIDTQYF
TRBV20-1	TRBJ2-2	CSAREFERENTGELFF
TRBV4-2	TRBJ2-1	CASSRAPTQGDEQFF
TRBV7-9	TRBJ2-2	CASSSTSGRHTGELFF
TRBV7-2	TRBJ1-2	CASSLSPGGLNGYTF
TRBV4-3	TRBJ2-2	CASSQDMASSWTGELFF
TRBV4-1	TRBJ2-5	CASSQVPGLPSEETQYF
TRBV29-1	TRBJ2-1	CSLGLADGNEQFF
TRBV5-1	TRBJ2-7	CASSLSGGGYEQYF
TRBV19	TRBJ1-5	CASTQYGAPGQQPQHF
TRBV7-9	TRBJ2-3	CASSHIAGGYTDTQYF
TRBV6-2/TRBV6-3	TRBJ1-1	CASALMGNTEAFF
TRBV4-3	TRBJ1-1	CASSNPDRAGEAFF
TRBV11-2	TRBJ2-7	CASSAVSGEQYF
TRBV5-1	TRBJ2-7	CASSLDIGLAGAYEQYF
TRBV12-3/TRBV12-4	TRBJ2-1	CASSPLFGGEQFF
TRBV7-3	TRBJ2-1	CASSLTGNSYNEQFF
TRBV7-4	TRBJ1-1	CASSPTTAPGPLNTEAFF
TRBV3-2	TRBJ2-7	CASSQDRRGGPHEQYF
TRBV7-9	TRBJ2-7	CASSLSDRGLGEQYF
TRBV6-2/TRBV6-3	TRBJ2-1	CASSYKRDYNEQFF
TRBV4-2	TRBJ2-7	CASSRSRDSSYEQYF
TRBV7-9	TRBJ2-1	CASPDHSYEQFF
TRBV2	TRBJ1-5	CASSGRDRGGDQPQHF
TRBV7-9	TRBJ2-2	CAGSHAAGDTGELFF
TRBV7-9	TRBJ2-1	CASSLAAGGAGNEQFF
TRBV11-3	TRBJ1-1	CASSLARDRNTEAFF
TRBV7-2	TRBJ2-7	CASSLDGGANF
TRBV12-3/TRBV12-4	TRBJ2-5	CASSLGLGAQETQYF
TRBV5-1	TRBJ2-2	CASSLHSRDRGTGELFF
TRBV5-1	TRBJ2-1	CASSLIAGGAGDNEQFF
TRBV12-3/TRBV12-4	TRBJ1-2	CASSLDYVGDINYGYTF
TRBV29-1	TRBJ2-7	CSARRESSYEQYF
TRBV5-1	TRBJ2-7	CASSLDSPSYEQYF
TRBV7-9	TRBJ2-3	CASSGQGDTQYF
TRBV4-3	TRBJ2-1	CASGYERGANEQFF
TRBV9	TRBJ1-1	CASSVDGRTEAFF
TRBV29-1	TRBJ2-1	CSVEGLTGGDEQFF
TRBV6-5	TRBJ2-7	CASKPKGSYEQYF
TRBV20-1	TRBJ2-7	CSARAGGGFYEQYF
TRBV6-2/TRBV6-3	TRBJ2-7	CASSYSTSAHEQYF
TRBV29-1	TRBJ2-7	CSVEGTRVGEQYF
TRBV7-3	TRBJ2-1	CASSYPLAASSYNEQFF
TRBV29-1	TRBJ2-7	CSVRTSGPSYEQYF
TRBV7-6	TRBJ2-7	CASSSASGGSPYEQYF
TRBV5-1	TRBJ2-7	CASSSWDSSYEQYF
TRBV7-9	TRBJ2-1	CASSWDGNEQFF
TRBV5-6	TRBJ2-1	CASSSTAHEQFF
TRBV29-1	TRBJ2-3	CSVLGGSTDTQYF
TRBV28	TRBJ2-7	CASSSRRGYEQYF
TRBV28	TRBJ2-3	CASTDPPGLRVTDTQYF
TRBV5-1	TRBJ2-1	CASRPGGSSYNEQFF
TRBV12-3/TRBV12-4	TRBJ2-7	CASSLLYSDRSSYEQYF
TRBV5-1	TRBJ2-1	CASSLAGSSGYLYNEQFF
TRBV20-1	TRBJ2-7	CSARDRGQGSYEQYF